The source of this TCR beta chain is a study of T cell responses to AZD1222 COVID-19 vaccine. Notes on the study in general: Compared with day 0, the breadth and depth of the Spike-specific TCR repertoire rose significantly after two doses of AZD1222.

On this clone itself: The antigen remains unidentified.

The germline V gene has CDR1 SGHDN and CDR2 FVKESK. The ends were cut back, 0 bases at V and 4 bases at J, with 19 bases in the middle. The CDR3 runs 18 residues. Profiling relied on immunoSEQ multiplex PCR, and the TCRdb table lists in-frame clones only, not all of them. The data hold about 150,000 clones, with 85% to 95% observed a single time. The TCR was taken from an adult in good health. The material sequenced was peripheral blood, taken on day 0 of AZD1222 vaccination. The chain uses TRBV14 and TRBJ2-1; D perhaps matches TRBD2 (5 bases). The CDR3 region has the DNA TGTGCCAGCAGCCAAGATCGCGGTAGCGTGAACTATTACAATGAGCAGTTCTTC. Protein product: CASSQDRGSVNYYNEQFF.